Listed below are T cell receptor beta chains from one sample, sequenced in a study of cytomegalovirus exposure and HLA in healthy donors. Data came from immunoSEQ multiplex PCR; TCRdb stores just in-frame clones and leaves some out. This repertoire shows roughly 150,000 clones, about 72% found once; its top ten account for 2.1%. Source material: PBMCs. These receptor sequences come from a man aged 35 to 55 in good health and CMV-seronegative. The conserved cysteine and the conserved F or W are not part of the CDR3 here. Some rows mark clone size as missing; the rest say once, few, many or name a class of expanded clone.

TRBV5-1 - ASSGQGAHYGYT
TRBV19 few ASSQAVATDTQY
TRBV5-1 - ASSSATGLTDTQY
TRBV30 few AWSGQGGQPQH
TRBV10-1 - ASSETGSNEQF
TRBV6-5 - ASTRARDSSYEQY
TRBV11-2 - ASSVVGQSYEQY
TRBV6-6 - ASSYPGLAGETQY
TRBV5-1 few ASSLEQNTEAF
TRBV7-3 once ASSPGLGNEQF
TRBV7-9 - SSSLGGGRRETQY
TRBV7-2 - ASSLGQGQEAF
TRBV6-1 few ASSEAGFGGTY
TRBV5-6 - ASSPRGYGYT
TRBV7-2 - ASSRYRGRDEQY
TRBV28 - ASSARTGSPNQPRH
TRBV5-4 - ASSSSPGNNQPQN
TRBV19 - ASSMTSREVVRTEAF
TRBV2 - ASSDGGGEGTQY
TRBV5-8 - ASSLWYAGRGNYGYT
TRBV7-2 - ASSSRRRVLDTQY
TRBV2 - ASSAAQGRQETQY
TRBV2 - ASSRARLAGIYEQY
TRBV7-2 - ASSVRQGWNTEAF
TRBV4-1 - ASSQGRDTFYGYT
TRBV4-3 - ASSQTIGSGSYEQY
TRBV5-1 - ASSFGGLNTEAF
TRBV11-2 few ASTDITNTEAF
TRBV7-9 - SSSVIFTEAF
TRBV30 - AWTYRQGIHDEQY
TRBV4-3 - ASSHPGGNYGYT
TRBV5-6 - ASSGGPGELF
TRBV27 - ASSLSSSNEQF
TRBV6-5 - ASSSANREAF
TRBV9 - ASSVGVASGGLADTQY
TRBV19 - ASSTDRFGETQY
TRBV9 - ASSTSGRGAYNEQF